This T cell receptor beta chain comes out of a study of blood T cells in healthy people across ages. Study-level information: Per two T cells, about one barcoded beta molecule was captured through template switching. The study, taken as a whole, reports: The diversity estimates, figures obtained from one million T cells, were considered underestimates. A strong correlation was found between TCR beta diversity and the percentage of naive T cells.

Alongside a J-beta primer mix, a sample-barcoded 5' primer served in a second PCR lasting about 7 to 11 cycles. TCRdb processed the 5' RACE reads anew with MiXCR; each CDR3 protein has one entry. There are 800,000 to 950,000 distinct CDR3 sequences in the sample; roughly 35% occur only once, and 10% to 15% lies in the top ten. In its sample, this clonotype was seen a few times. Antigen unknown. CDR1 is MGHRA, CDR2 YSYEKL, per germline. V lost 3 bases, J lost 2 bases, and 25 bases lay in between. The CDR3 consists of 19 residues. Isolating PBMCs gave at least 6.5 million of these cells per sample. Sequencing was done on a sample of blood. The chain joins TRBV4-1 to TRBJ1-2; TRBD1 might be the D (6 bases). The sequence came from a young man in good health. The CDR3 is CASSHPKTGQRGPNYGYTF. DNA of the CDR3: TGCGCCAGCAGCCACCCCAAGACGGGACAAAGGGGTCCCAACTATGGCTACACCTTC.